This T cell receptor beta chain was documented in a study of T cell changes during pregnancy in multiple sclerosis. Here immunoSEQ multiplex PCR was the method, and the copy in TCRdb shows in-frame clones only, minus some. The data hold roughly 80,000 clones, with about 93% observed a single time. The CDR3 is 12 amino acids. Trimming stripped 5 bases from V and 8 bases from J, with 12 bases between. Per the germline V gene, CDR1 is SEHNR and CDR2 is FQNEAQ (reference sequence). The sample in question was peripheral blood, obtained in the first trimester of pregnancy. The chain combines TRBV7-9 with TRBJ1-2, with D tentatively TRBD1 (5 bases). This clonotype originated in a female donor with multiple sclerosis, enrolled in a pregnancy study. CDR3 coding DNA: TGTGCCAGCAGCCCCAAAAGGGGAGGCTACACCTTC. This codes for CASSPKRGGYTF. Together with reference TRBV7-9 and TRBJ1-2, the CDR3 gives the full variable domain: DTGVSQNPRHKITKRGQNVTFRCDPISEHNRLYWYRQTLGQGPEFLTYFQNEAQLEKSRLLSDRFSAERPKGSFSTLEIQRTEQGDSAMYLCASSPKRGGYTFGSGTRLTVV.